What follows is one T cell receptor beta chain and its context. The antigen remains undetermined. The data were obtained in a study of Graves' ophthalmopathy and Graves' hyperthyroidism. Study overall: Before any treatment, peripheral blood was taken at the initial diagnosis.

Amplified material comprised TCR beta CDR3 regions derived from RNA transcripts. First-round RT-PCR relied on HTBI primers, and a second-round multiplex PCR came next. Each CDR3 protein gets one entry after TCRdb re-called the multiplex PCR reads with MiXCR. The data hold about 700,000 distinct CDR3 sequences, with roughly two fifths observed a single time. Study-wide findings and caveats: Most thyroid clonotypes with frequency above 0.001 were detected in blood too.

The PBMCs had their origin in approximately 10 ml of fresh peripheral blood. V dropped 6 bases and J dropped 0 bases, with 15 bases sitting between them. Per germline, CDR1 SEHNR and CDR2 FQNEAQ (reference sequence). The CDR3 consists of 16 residues. The source material was peripheral blood. This sequence joins TRBV7-9 and TRBJ1-3, with D perhaps TRBD1 (5 bases). The origin of this receptor is an adult man with Graves' ophthalmopathy. In DNA form, the CDR3 reads TGTGCCAGCAGTTTCCAGGGTCCCATCTCTGGAAACACCATATATTTT. Translated, it gives CASSFQGPISGNTIYF.